The source of this T cell receptor beta chain is a study of early T cells in non-severe SARS-CoV-2 infection. Across the study: The chains were unpaired, and the sequenced material was bulk RNA from unsorted whole blood.

Germline V gives CDR1 SGHTA, CDR2 FQGTGA. The CDR3 loop spans 15 amino acids. The germline V and J ends were trimmed by 5 bases and 6 bases, with 19 bases remaining between them. Unique molecular identifiers were attached to individual cDNA molecules. From the 5' RACE reads, TCRdb called clonotypes with MiXCR, one entry per CDR3 protein. The sample carries tens of thousands of distinct CDR3 sequences, approximately 3.8% recorded once. This clonotype was observed a few times. The sequence came from an adult who was a healthcare worker with PCR-confirmed SARS-CoV-2 infection or an uninfected control (not recorded which). Input material: whole blood. The J gene is TRBJ1-2, the V gene TRBV7-3; D unresolved. The CDR3 spells CASSETASSRDGYTF. CDR3 sequence (DNA): TGTGCCAGCAGCGAAACTGCCTCATCCCGGGATGGCTACACCTTC.